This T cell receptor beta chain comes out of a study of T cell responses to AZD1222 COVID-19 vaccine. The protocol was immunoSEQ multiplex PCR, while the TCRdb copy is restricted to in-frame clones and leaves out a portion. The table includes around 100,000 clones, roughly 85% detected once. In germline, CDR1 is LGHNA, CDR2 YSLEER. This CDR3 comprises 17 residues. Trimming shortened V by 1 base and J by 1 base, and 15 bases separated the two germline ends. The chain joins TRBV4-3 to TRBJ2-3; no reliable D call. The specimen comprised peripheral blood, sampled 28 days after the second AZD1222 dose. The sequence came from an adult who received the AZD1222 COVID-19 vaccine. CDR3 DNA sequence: TGCGCCAGCAGCCAAGGAAAGCGATACGCACGCACAGATACGCAGTATTTT. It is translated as CASSQGKRYARTDTQYF.